This T cell receptor (beta chain) was documented in a study of blood T cell repertoires in COVID-19. Whole-study context: T cells, B-cell-depleted T cells, or PBMCs provided the cDNA or gDNA that served as material.

Original data processing: Reference gene primer amplification in the assay estimated nucleated cell counts. The protocol was immunoSEQ multiplex PCR, while the TCRdb copy is restricted to in-frame clones and leaves out a portion. V, J and clone size are those of that table, while D and trimming were read from the DNA. The sample has about 260,000 clones, more than 75% seen once. This clone has a single count. The CDR3 has 13 amino acids. Germline V gives CDR1 LGHNA, CDR2 YNFKEQ. V was clipped by 1 base and J by 6 bases, with 7 bases between them. The V call is TRBV4-2, the J call TRBJ1-5; D unresolved. Sequenced input: peripheral blood. The origin of this receptor is a middle-aged man who had recovered from COVID-19. The CDR3 sequence is CASSQVVSQPQHF. The CDR3 nucleotides are TGTGCCAGCAGCCAAGTAGTCTCTCAGCCCCAGCATTTT.